These 32 T cell receptor beta chains originate from one sample sequenced in a study of T cell changes during pregnancy in multiple sclerosis. Assay used: immunoSEQ multiplex PCR; TCRdb lists only in-frame clones, some missing. The table has tens of thousands of clones, 90% seen once. Sequencing used CD4+ T cells from peripheral blood mononuclear cells, obtained in the second trimester of pregnancy. All receptors derive from a female donor in good health, enrolled as a control in a pregnancy study.

The chain recombines TRBV5-6 with TRBJ1-1, with unresolved D. This CDR3 contains 13 residues. V shed 4 bases and J shed 7 bases, with 14 bases lying between them. CDR1 and CDR2 from the germline V gene are SGHDT and YYEEEE. The CDR3 coding sequence is TGTGCCAGCAGCACCGGGAGGGTCGGTGAAGCTTTCTTT. Protein sequence: CASSTGRVGEAFF. Full variable domain (remainder filled in from reference TRBV5-6 and TRBJ1-1): DAGVTQSPTHLIKTRGQQVTLRCSPKSGHDTVSWYQQALGQGPQFIFQYYEEEERQRGNFPDRFSGHQFPNYSSELNVNALLLGDSALYLCASSTGRVGEAFFGQGTRLTVV.

The CDR3 spells CASSFSGRAFYEQFF. The CDR3 DNA reads as TGCGCCAGCAGCTTCAGCGGGAGGGCCTTCTATGAGCAGTTCTTC. V gene TRBV5-1 combines with J gene TRBJ2-1; TRBD2 aligns across 10 bases. The V segment lost 2 bases and the J segment 8 bases; nucleotides outside the gene matches: 7. This CDR3 region has 15 residues. Germline CDR1 reads SGHRS; CDR2 reads YFSETQ.

In regard to this clone: Other DNA sequences within the sample encode an identical CDR3. The rearrangement uses TRBV30 and TRBJ2-1, with 9 bases identical to TRBD2. This CDR3 comprises 16 residues. V trimming: 0 bases; J trimming: 5 bases; junction bases outside the gene matches: 8. Germline V gene sequence: CDR1 GTSNPN, CDR2 SVGIG (reference sequence). DNA of the CDR3: TGTGCCTGGAGTGTACGGGGCGGGAGGGCTAACAATGAGCAGTTCTTC. This gives the protein CAWSVRGGRANNEQFF. Supplemented by reference TRBV30 and TRBJ2-1, the full variable domain reads SQTIHQWPATLVQPVGSPLSLECTVEGTSNPNLYWYRQAAGRGLQLLFYSVGIGQISSEVPQNLSASRPQDRQFILSSKKLLLSDSGFYLCAWSVRGGRANNEQFFGPGTRLTVL.

This chain joins TRBV6-5 and TRBJ2-1, with D possibly being TRBD2 (5 bases). In germline, CDR1 is MNHEY, CDR2 SVGAGI. The CDR3 is 12 residues long. V was pared by 6 bases and J by 6 bases, with 9 bases between. CDR3 loop: CASRRDFNEQFF. As DNA, the CDR3 is TGTGCCAGCAGACGGGATTTCAATGAGCAGTTCTTC.

The V and J genes are TRBV18 and TRBJ2-3; the D is unclear. Trimming took 3 bases from V and 0 from J, leaving 7 bases between them. The germline V gene has CDR1 KGHSH and CDR2 LQKENI. The CDR3 totals 14 residues. The CDR3 coding sequence is TGTGCCAGCTCACCTAGAGCAAGCACAGATACGCAGTATTTT. Its translation is CASSPRASTDTQYF. The variable domain in full, with the rest retrieved from reference TRBV18 and TRBJ2-3, is NAGVMQNPRHLVRRRGQEARLRCSPMKGHSHVYWYRQLPEEGLKFMVYLQKENIIDESGMPKERFSAEFPKEGPSILRIQQVVRGDSAAYFCASSPRASTDTQYFGPGTRLTVL.

This clone was detected only a few times. V gene TRBV2 combines with J gene TRBJ2-7, with 7 positions matching TRBD2. Looked up from germline, CDR1 is SNHLY and CDR2 is FYNNEI. The J segment lost 4 bases and the V segment lost 8 bases, leaving 8 bases of the junction unmatched. The CDR3 runs to 13 residues. CDR3 DNA: TGTGCCAGCCGCCCGGTGGGGGGGTACGAGCAGTACTTC. The encoded protein is CASRPVGGYEQYF. Combining the CDR3 with reference TRBV2 and TRBJ2-7 gives the whole variable domain EPEVTQTPSHQVTQMGQEVILRCVPISNHLYFYWYRQILGQKVEFLVSFYNNEISEKSEIFDDQFSVERPDGSNFTLKIRSTKLEDSAMYFCASRPVGGYEQYFGPGTRLTVT.

V is TRBV18 and J is TRBJ2-3; 9 bases align to TRBD1. Germline V gene sequence: CDR1 KGHSH, CDR2 LQKENI. This CDR3 contains 14 residues. V shed 3 bases and J 3 bases; nucleotides not matched to a gene: 1. CDR3 loop: CASSPDRGTDTQYF. For the CDR3, the DNA is TGTGCCAGCTCACCTGACAGGGGGACAGATACGCAGTATTTT.

This clone appeared a few times. The chain joins TRBV6-5 to TRBJ1-5; D is ambiguous. The V end lost 8 bases, the J end lost 5 bases, and 16 bases lay between the germline ends. Germline values: CDR1 MNHEY, CDR2 SVGAGI. This CDR3 contains 14 residues. The CDR3 spells CASSASRSDQPQHF. CDR3 bases: TGTGCCAGCTCTGCCTCGCGGTCCGATCAGCCCCAGCATTTT.

This sequence joins TRBV6-1 and TRBJ2-7, with D maybe TRBD1 (7 bases). This CDR3 contains 13 residues. V dropped 5 bases and J dropped 4 bases, with 12 bases sitting between them. Germline CDR1 and CDR2: MNHNS and SASEGT. In nucleotides, the CDR3 is TGTGCCAGCAGTCCAGGGGGGTGGTACGAGCAGTACTTC. Amino acids: CASSPGGWYEQYF.

The rearrangement uses TRBV6-1 and TRBJ1-5; D uncertain. V was trimmed by 0 bases and J by 4 bases, leaving 7 bases between them. The CDR3 is 14 amino acids. Germline assignment: CDR1 MNHNS and CDR2 SASEGT. The CDR3 reads CASSEAPGNQPQHF. The CDR3 bases are TGTGCCAGCAGTGAAGCGCCAGGAAATCAGCCCCAGCATTTT.

The V and J genes are TRBV29-1 and TRBJ2-1, with 8 positions matching TRBD2. From germline, CDR1 is SQVTM and CDR2 ANQGSEA. The CDR3 spans 12 residues. J lost 8 bases, V lost 6 bases, and 6 bases had no gene match. DNA for the CDR3: TGCAGCGTCTCCGTCGGGGGGGATGAGCAGTTCTTC. Its protein product is CSVSVGGDEQFF.

The CDR3 DNA reads TGTGCCACCAGGCAGGGATTTGCTAATGAAAAACTGTTTTTT. Protein sequence: CATRQGFANEKLFF. The chain carries TRBV15 and TRBJ1-4; possibly TRBD1 for D (5 bases). V lost 6 bases, J lost 3 bases, and 11 bases lay in between. This CDR3 region has 14 residues. Germline CDR1 reads LNHNV; CDR2 reads YYDKDF (reference sequence).

The CDR3 DNA reads TGTGCCAGCCGGACAGGGGGCGCGGGCTATGGCTACACCTTC. Translating it yields CASRTGGAGYGYTF. The gene calls are TRBV28 and TRBJ1-2, with 11 nucleotides matching TRBD1. Per the germline V gene, CDR1 is MDHEN and CDR2 is SYDVKM. V shed 8 bases and J 4 bases; nucleotides not matched to a gene: 6. This CDR3 spans 14 amino acids.

The chain uses TRBV30 and TRBJ2-5; D not resolved. Trimming cost V 1 base and J 10 bases, with 10 bases left between them. This CDR3 region has 11 residues. Germline CDR1 GTSNPN, CDR2 SVGIG (reference sequence). The CDR3 is CAWSALRDQYF. CDR3 nucleotide sequence: TGTGCCTGGAGTGCCTTAAGAGACCAGTACTTC.

This chain uses TRBV27 with TRBJ2-7, with D possibly matching TRBD1 (5 bases). The V gene lost 6 bases and the J gene lost 2 bases, with 11 bases spanning the gap. This CDR3 is 13 amino acids long. Germline CDR1 reads MNHEY; CDR2 reads SMNVEV (reference sequence). CDR3 residues: CASRNRMTYEQYF. The DNA for the CDR3 is TGTGCCAGCAGAAACAGGATGACCTACGAGCAGTACTTC.

The chain couples TRBV27 to TRBJ1-2; the D is unclear. V was clipped by 3 bases and J by 2 bases, with 10 bases between them. The CDR3 contains 14 residues. Germline V gives CDR1 MNHEY, CDR2 SMNVEV (reference sequence). The CDR3 region has the DNA TGTGCCAGCAGTTTTCAAGGCAGGAACTATGGCTACACCTTC. The encoded protein is CASSFQGRNYGYTF.

V and J are TRBV5-1 and TRBJ2-3, with unresolved D. Germline V CDR1 and CDR2: SGHRS, YFSETQ. CDR3 size: 16 residues. V was clipped by 1 base and J by 5 bases, with 17 bases between them. The CDR3 protein is CASSLTMANRVDTQYF. The CDR3 coding sequence is TGCGCCAGCAGCTTGACTATGGCCAATCGGGTAGATACGCAGTATTTT.

This clone came up once. The rearrangement uses TRBV5-4 and TRBJ2-3; 14 nucleotides align to TRBD2. V shed 4 bases, J shed 4 bases, and the junction held 5 bases outside the gene matches. The germline V gene encodes CDR1 SGHNT and CDR2 YYREEE (reference sequence). The CDR3 has 16 amino acids. The CDR3: CASSPGLAGVPDTQYF. Here the CDR3 DNA reads TGTGCCAGCAGCCCGGGACTAGCGGGGGTCCCAGATACGCAGTATTTT.

This clone occurred a few times. This chain joins TRBV5-6 and TRBJ2-7; a possible D gene is TRBD2 (6 bases). Trimming pared 1 base from V and 1 base from J, leaving 12 bases between. This CDR3 has 15 residues. CDR1 and CDR2 (germline): SGHDT, YYEEEE. For the CDR3, the DNA is TGTGCCAGCAGCTTGTCGGCAGGGAGGTCCTACGAGCAGTACTTC. Encoded protein: CASSLSAGRSYEQYF. The variable domain in full, completed from reference TRBV5-6 and TRBJ2-7, reads DAGVTQSPTHLIKTRGQQVTLRCSPKSGHDTVSWYQQALGQGPQFIFQYYEEEERQRGNFPDRFSGHQFPNYSSELNVNALLLGDSALYLCASSLSAGRSYEQYFGPGTRLTVT.

This chain joins TRBV29-1 and TRBJ1-1, with D tentatively TRBD1 (6 bases). The CDR3 is made up of 12 amino acids. Trimming shortened V by 6 bases and J by 1 base, and 9 bases separated the two germline ends. Germline V gene sequence: CDR1 SQVTM, CDR2 ANQGSEA. DNA of the CDR3: TGCAGCGTCTGGACAGCGAACACTGAAGCTTTCTTT. Its translation is CSVWTANTEAFF.

V usage is TRBV7-8 and J usage is TRBJ2-5; D unclear. CDR3 length: 12 residues. Trimming removed 4 bases from V and 1 base from J, with 4 bases in between. CDR1 and CDR2 (germline): SGHVS, FQNEAQ. The CDR3 here is CASSSIQETQYF. For the CDR3, the DNA is TGTGCCAGCAGCTCTATCCAAGAGACCCAGTACTTC.

The rearrangement links TRBV6-5 to TRBJ2-1; 9 nucleotides agree with TRBD2. Germline V lookup: CDR1 MNHEY, CDR2 SVGAGI. CDR3 size: 15 residues. Germline trimming cut 5 bases from V and 0 bases from J; bases unmatched to any gene: 2. DNA of the CDR3: TGTGCCAGCAGTCTAGCGGGGAGCTCCTACAATGAGCAGTTCTTC. Protein sequence: CASSLAGSSYNEQFF.

The chain combines TRBV4-3 with TRBJ2-5, with 8 bases matching TRBD1. This CDR3 is built from 16 residues. V was clipped by 2 bases and J by 6 bases; unmatched bases: 11. CDR1 and CDR2 from the germline V gene are LGHNA and YSLEER. This CDR3 reads CASSQFGQGGIQTQYF. CDR3 nucleotide sequence: TGCGCCAGCAGCCAATTTGGACAGGGCGGTATCCAGACCCAGTACTTC.

This chain uses TRBV11-3 with TRBJ1-4; unclear D gene. Germline V gene sequence: CDR1 SGHNT, CDR2 YENEEA. V was trimmed by 1 base and J by 8 bases, leaving 11 bases between them. The CDR3 runs 14 residues. CDR3 protein: CASSLVPGGEKLFF. CDR3 DNA sequence: TGTGCCAGCAGCTTAGTTCCGGGAGGGGAAAAACTGTTTTTT.

The chain recombines TRBV7-9 with TRBJ2-5; D perhaps matches TRBD1 (6 bases). The V end was cut by 2 bases, the J end by 4 bases, with 17 bases between. The CDR3 has 16 amino acids. Germline CDR1 SEHNR, CDR2 FQNEAQ (reference sequence). CDR3 sequence reads: CASSLPTQGYGETQYF. The CDR3 DNA sequence: TGTGCCAGCAGCTTACCAACACAGGGTTATGGAGAGACCCAGTACTTC.

The chain carries TRBV15 and TRBJ2-1; D call uncertain. Germline V lookup: CDR1 LNHNV, CDR2 YYDKDF (reference sequence). The V end lost 0 bases, the J end lost 8 bases, and 8 bases lay between the germline ends. The CDR3 is 13 residues long. The CDR3 protein is CATSRDAPDEQFF. The CDR3 region has the DNA TGTGCCACCAGCAGAGATGCCCCGGATGAGCAGTTCTTC.

For the CDR3, the DNA is TGTGCCACCCATTACGGCCCGCGAGGTGGCAATCAGCCCCAGCATTTT. Its protein product is CATHYGPRGGNQPQHF. The chain joins TRBV6-6 to TRBJ1-5; D is ambiguous. Germline CDR1 and CDR2: MNHNY and SVGAGI (reference sequence). The CDR3 runs to 16 residues. V lost 10 bases and J lost 2, with 21 bases in between.

This chain connects TRBV10-3 to TRBJ1-5, with 11 bases matching TRBD1. CDR1 and CDR2 (germline): ENHRY, SYGVKD. The V gene end was trimmed by 0 bases and the J gene end by 8 bases; junction bases not matched to a gene: 3. This CDR3 has 15 amino acids. CDR3 sequence: CAISESGQGVEPQHF. The CDR3 DNA reads TGTGCCATCAGTGAGTCGGGACAGGGGGTTGAGCCCCAGCATTTT.

The V gene is TRBV7-9, the J gene TRBJ2-1; weak D call: TRBD2 (6 bases). The CDR3 is made up of 15 amino acids. CDR1 is SEHNR, CDR2 FQNEAQ, per germline (reference sequence). V was cut by 4 bases and J by 0 bases, with 10 bases left in between. CDR3 region: CASSSGRNSYNEQFF. DNA for the CDR3: TGTGCCAGCAGCTCCGGGAGAAACTCCTACAATGAGCAGTTCTTC.

The rearrangement joins TRBV6-5 to TRBJ1-2; 8 bases map to TRBD1. V shed 5 bases, J shed 4 bases, and the junction held 6 bases outside the gene matches. The CDR3 contains 14 residues. Germline V gene lookup returns CDR1 MNHEY and CDR2 SVGAGI. In nucleotides, the CDR3 is TGTGCCAGCAGTGCCCGACAGGGGACCTATGGCTACACCTTC. Residues: CASSARQGTYGYTF.

This clone was seen a handful of times. The V gene is TRBV19, the J gene TRBJ1-2; possibly TRBD1 for D (6 bases). Germline values: CDR1 LNHDA, CDR2 SQIVND (reference sequence). The V end lost 9 bases, the J end lost 1 base, and 12 bases lay between the germline ends. This CDR3 comprises 13 residues. This CDR3 is CASAGVLNYGYTF. In DNA form, the CDR3 reads TGTGCCAGCGCAGGGGTCCTTAACTATGGCTACACCTTC.

J is TRBJ2-3 and V is TRBV5-1; 8 bases are shared with TRBD1. The CDR3 length is 14 residues. Germline V gene sequence: CDR1 SGHRS, CDR2 YFSETQ. The V gene end was trimmed by 4 bases and the J gene end by 1 base; junction bases not matched to a gene: 2. In nucleotides, the CDR3 is TGCGCCAGCAGCCCGGGACAGGGCACAGATACGCAGTATTTT. This sequence encodes CASSPGQGTDTQYF.